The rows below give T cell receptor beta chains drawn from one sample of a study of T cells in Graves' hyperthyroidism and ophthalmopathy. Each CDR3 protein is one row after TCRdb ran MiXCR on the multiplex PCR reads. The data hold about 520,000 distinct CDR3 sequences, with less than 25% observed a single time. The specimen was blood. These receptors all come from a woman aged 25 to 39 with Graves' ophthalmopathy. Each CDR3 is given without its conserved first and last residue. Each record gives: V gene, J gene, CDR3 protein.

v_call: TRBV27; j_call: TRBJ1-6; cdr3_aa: ASSLGPNSPLH
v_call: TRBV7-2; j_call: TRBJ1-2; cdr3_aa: ASSLNQANYGYT
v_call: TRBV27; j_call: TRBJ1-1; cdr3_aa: ASSRGTGGGGEAF
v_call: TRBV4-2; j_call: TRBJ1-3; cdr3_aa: ASSRREGASGNTIY
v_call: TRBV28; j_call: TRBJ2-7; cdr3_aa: ATAPPSTYEQY
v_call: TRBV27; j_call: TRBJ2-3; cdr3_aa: ASSFQGAVDTQY
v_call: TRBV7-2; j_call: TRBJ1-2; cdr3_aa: ASSLATGGSSYGYT
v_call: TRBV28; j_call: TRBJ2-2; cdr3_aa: ASSLSGGNTGELF
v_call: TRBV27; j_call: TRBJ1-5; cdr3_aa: ASSRRPLTVPYNNQPQH
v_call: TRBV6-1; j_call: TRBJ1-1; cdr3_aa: ASSEDPRGGGTEAF
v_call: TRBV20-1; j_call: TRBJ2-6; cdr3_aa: SANRRDFLNPSGANVLT
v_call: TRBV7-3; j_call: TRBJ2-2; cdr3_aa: ASSSGGSFGGELF
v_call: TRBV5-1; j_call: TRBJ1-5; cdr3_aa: ASSLEQGNQPQH
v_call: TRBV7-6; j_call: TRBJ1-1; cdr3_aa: ASSLGQGLTNTEAF
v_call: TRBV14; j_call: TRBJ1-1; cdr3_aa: ASSQTEWSTEAF
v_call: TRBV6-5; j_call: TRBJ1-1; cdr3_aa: ASSIDGENTEAF
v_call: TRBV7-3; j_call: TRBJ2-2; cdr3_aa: ASSLMQGRDGELF
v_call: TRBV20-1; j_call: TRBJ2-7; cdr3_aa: SALAGGAYEQY
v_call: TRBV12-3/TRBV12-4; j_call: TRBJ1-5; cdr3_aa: ASSVGGGHSNQPQH
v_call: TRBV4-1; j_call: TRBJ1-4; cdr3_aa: ASSPGQGLEKLF
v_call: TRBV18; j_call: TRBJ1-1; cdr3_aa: ASSPREGIMNTEAF
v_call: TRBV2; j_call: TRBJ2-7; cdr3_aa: ASSAPSPTGEQY
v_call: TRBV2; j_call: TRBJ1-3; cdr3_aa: ASSEQGEISGNTIY
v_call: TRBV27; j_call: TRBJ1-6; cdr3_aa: ASSPQQGVLNSPLH
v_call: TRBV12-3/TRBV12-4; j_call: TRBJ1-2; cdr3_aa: ASKIANYGYT
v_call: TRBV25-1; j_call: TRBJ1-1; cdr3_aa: ASSERGGTEAF
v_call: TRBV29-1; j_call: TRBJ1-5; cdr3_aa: SVRLGANSNQPQH
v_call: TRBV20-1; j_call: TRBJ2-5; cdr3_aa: SARDFWVQGRETQY
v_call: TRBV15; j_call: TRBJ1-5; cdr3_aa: ATSGGDRVSNQPQH